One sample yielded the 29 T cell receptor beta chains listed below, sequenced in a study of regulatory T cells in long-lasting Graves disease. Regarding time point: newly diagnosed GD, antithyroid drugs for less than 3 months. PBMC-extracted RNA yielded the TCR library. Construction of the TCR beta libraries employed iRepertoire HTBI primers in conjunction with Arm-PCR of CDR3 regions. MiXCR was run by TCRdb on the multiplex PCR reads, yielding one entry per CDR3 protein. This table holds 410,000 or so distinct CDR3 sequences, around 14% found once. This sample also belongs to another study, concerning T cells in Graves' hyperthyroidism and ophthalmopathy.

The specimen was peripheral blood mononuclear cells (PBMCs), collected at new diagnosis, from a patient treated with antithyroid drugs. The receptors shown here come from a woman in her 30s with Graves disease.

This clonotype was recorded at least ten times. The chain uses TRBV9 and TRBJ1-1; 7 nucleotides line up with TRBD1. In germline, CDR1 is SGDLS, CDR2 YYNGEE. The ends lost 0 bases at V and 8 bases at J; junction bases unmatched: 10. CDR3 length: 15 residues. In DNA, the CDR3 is TGTGCCAGCAGCGTAGGTGTTGGGGGACAGCGAGAAGCTTTCTTT. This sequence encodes CASSVGVGGQREAFF.

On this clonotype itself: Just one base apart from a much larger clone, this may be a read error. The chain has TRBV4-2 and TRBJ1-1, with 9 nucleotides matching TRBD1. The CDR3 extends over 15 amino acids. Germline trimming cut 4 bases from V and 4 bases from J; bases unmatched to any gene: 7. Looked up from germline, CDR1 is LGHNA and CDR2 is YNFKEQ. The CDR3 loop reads CASSLRQGGSTEAFF. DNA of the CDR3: TGTGCCAGCAGCCTACGACAGGGGGGGAGCACTGAAGCTTTCTTT.

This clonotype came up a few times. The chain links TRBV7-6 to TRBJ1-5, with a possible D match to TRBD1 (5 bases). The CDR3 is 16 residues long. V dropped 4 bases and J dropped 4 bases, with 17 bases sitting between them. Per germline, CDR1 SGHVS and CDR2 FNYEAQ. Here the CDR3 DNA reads TGTGCCAGCAGCTCGGGATACGGGGGACGGAATCAGCCCCAGCATTTT. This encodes CASSSGYGGRNQPQHF.

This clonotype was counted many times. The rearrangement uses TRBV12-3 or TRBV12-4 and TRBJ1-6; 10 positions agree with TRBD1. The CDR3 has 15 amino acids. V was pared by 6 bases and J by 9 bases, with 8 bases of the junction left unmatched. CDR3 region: CASSRTGGKFSPLHF. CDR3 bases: TGTGCCAGCAGCCGGACAGGGGGAAAATTTTCACCCCTCCACTTT.

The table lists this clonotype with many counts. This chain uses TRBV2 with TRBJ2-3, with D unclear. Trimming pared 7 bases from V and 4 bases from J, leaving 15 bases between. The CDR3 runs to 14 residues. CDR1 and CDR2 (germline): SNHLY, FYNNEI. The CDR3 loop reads CASKQETAPDTQYF. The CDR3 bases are TGTGCCAGCAAGCAGGAAACAGCCCCAGATACGCAGTATTTT.

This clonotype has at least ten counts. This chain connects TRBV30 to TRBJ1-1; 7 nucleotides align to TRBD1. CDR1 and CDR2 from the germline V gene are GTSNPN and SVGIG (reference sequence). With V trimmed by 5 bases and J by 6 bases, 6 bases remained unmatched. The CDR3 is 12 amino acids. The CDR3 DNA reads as TGTGCCTGGGACAGGGAAGTAGCTGAAGCTTTCTTT. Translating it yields CAWDREVAEAFF.

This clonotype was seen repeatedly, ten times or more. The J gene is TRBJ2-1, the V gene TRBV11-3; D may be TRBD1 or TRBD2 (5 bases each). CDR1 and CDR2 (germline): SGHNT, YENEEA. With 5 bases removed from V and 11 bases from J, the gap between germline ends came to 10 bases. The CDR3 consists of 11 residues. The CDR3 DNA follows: TGTGCCAGCAGCGACGGGACCAAGCAGTTCTTC. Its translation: CASSDGTKQFF.

The CDR3 nucleotides are TGTGCGACCTCGGGCGGGAGGATATCCTACGAGCAGTACTTC. Its protein is CATSGGRISYEQYF. The chain has TRBV19 and TRBJ2-7, with TRBD2 identical over 8 bases. CDR1 is LNHDA, CDR2 SQIVND, per germline (reference sequence). The CDR3 length is 14 residues. Full variable domain (missing parts from reference TRBV19 and TRBJ2-7): DGGITQSPKYLFRKEGQNVTLSCEQNLNHDAMYWYRQDPGQGLRLIYYSQIVNDFQKGDIAEGYSVSREKKESFPLTVTSAQKNPTAFYLCATSGGRISYEQYFGPGTRLTVT.

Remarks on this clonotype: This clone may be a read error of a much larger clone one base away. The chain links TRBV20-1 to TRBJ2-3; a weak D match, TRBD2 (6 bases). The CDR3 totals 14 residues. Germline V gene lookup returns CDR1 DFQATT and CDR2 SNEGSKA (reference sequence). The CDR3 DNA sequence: TGCAGTGCTATCCCCGGTAGCGGCACAGATATGCAGTATTTT. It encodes CSAIPGSGTDMQYF.

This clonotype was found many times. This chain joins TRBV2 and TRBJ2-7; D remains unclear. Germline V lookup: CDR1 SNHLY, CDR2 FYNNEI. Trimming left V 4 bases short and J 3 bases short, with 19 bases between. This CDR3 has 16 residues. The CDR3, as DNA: TGTGCCAGCAGTGGTAATTTGCCAGGACCAAACTACGAGCAGTACTTC. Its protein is CASSGNLPGPNYEQYF.

The CDR3 is CASSLIAGGPQEQYF. Written as DNA, the CDR3 is TGTGCCAGCAGCTTGATAGCGGGAGGGCCTCAAGAGCAGTACTTC. This chain joins TRBV7-9 and TRBJ2-7; TRBD2 matches 11 bases. The CDR3 length is 15 residues. J gave up 7 bases and V 3 bases, and 8 bases lay outside the gene matches. The V gene's germline CDR1 is SEHNR and CDR2 FQNEAQ (reference sequence).

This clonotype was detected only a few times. CDR3 amino acids: CSASWALAGLDTQYF. Here the CDR3 DNA reads TGCAGTGCTAGTTGGGCCCTAGCGGGCCTAGATACGCAGTATTTT. The V call is TRBV20-1, the J call TRBJ2-3, with TRBD2 identical over 8 bases. The V segment lost 3 bases and the J segment 5 bases; nucleotides outside the gene matches: 10. Germline lookup yields CDR1 DFQATT and CDR2 SNEGSKA (reference sequence). CDR3 length: 15 residues.

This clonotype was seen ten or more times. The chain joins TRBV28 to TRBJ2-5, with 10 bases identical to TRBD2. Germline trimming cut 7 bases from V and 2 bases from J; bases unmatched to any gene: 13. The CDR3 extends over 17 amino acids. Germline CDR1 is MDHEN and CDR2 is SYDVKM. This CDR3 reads CASIQASGSLWQETQYF. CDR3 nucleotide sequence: TGTGCCAGCATCCAGGCTAGCGGGAGTTTATGGCAAGAGACCCAGTACTTC.

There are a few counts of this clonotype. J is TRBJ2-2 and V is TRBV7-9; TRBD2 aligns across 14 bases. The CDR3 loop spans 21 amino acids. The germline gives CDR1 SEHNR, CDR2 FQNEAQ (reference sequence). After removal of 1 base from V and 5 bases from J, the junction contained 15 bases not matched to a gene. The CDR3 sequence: CASSLGSEKGLAGVWTGELFF. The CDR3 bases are TGTGCCAGCAGCTTAGGTTCGGAAAAGGGACTAGCGGGAGTCTGGACCGGGGAGCTGTTTTTT.

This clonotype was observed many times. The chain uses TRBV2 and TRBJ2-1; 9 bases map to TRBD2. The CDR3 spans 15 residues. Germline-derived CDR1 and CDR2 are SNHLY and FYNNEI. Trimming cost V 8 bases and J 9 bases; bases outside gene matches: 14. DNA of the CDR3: TGTGCCAGCCATGAGAGGTCTAGCGGGATAGTTGAGCAGTTCTTC. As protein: CASHERSSGIVEQFF.

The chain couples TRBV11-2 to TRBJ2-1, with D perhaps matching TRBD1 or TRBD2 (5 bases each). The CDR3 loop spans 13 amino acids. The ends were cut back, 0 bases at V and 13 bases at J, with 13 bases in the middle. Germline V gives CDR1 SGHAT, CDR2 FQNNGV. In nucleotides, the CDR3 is TGTGCCAGCAGCTTAGATGACCGGGGCCAACAGTTCTTC. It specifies CASSLDDRGQQFF.

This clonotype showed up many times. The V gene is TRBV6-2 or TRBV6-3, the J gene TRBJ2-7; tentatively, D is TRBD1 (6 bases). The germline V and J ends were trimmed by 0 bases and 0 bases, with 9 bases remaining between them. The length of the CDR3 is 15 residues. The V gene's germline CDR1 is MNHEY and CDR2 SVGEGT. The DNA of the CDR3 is TGTGCCAGCAGTTACTCAACAGGGAGCTCCTACGAGCAGTACTTC. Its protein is CASSYSTGSSYEQYF.

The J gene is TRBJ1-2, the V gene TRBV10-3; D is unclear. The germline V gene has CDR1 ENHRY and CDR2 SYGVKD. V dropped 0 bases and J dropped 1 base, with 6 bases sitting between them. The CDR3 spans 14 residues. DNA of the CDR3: TGTGCCATCAGTGAGTCGTTCCGTAACTATGGCTACACCTTC. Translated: CAISESFRNYGYTF.

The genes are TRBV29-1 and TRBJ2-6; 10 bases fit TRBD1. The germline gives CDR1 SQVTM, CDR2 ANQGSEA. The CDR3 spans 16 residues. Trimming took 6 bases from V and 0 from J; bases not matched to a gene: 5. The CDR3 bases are TGCAGCGTACTGGGACAGGGGTCCTCTGGGGCCAACGTCCTGACTTTC. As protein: CSVLGQGSSGANVLTF.

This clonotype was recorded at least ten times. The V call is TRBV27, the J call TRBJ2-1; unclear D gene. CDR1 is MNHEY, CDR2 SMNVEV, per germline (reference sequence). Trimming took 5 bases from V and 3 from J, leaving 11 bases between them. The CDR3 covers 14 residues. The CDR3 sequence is CASSVADNYNEQFF. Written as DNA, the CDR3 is TGTGCCAGCAGTGTCGCCGACAACTACAATGAGCAGTTCTTC.

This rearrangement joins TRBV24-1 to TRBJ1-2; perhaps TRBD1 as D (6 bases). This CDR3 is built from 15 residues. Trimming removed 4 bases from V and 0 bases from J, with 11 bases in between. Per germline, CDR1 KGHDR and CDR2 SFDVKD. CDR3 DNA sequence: TGTGCCACCAGTGACCGGACAGACTCTAACTATGGCTACACCTTC. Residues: CATSDRTDSNYGYTF.

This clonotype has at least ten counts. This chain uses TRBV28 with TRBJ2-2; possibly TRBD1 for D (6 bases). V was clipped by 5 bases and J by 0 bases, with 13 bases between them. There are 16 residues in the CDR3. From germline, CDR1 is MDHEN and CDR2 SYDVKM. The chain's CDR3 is CASSRGTNANTGELFF. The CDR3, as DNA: TGTGCCAGCAGTCGTGGGACAAACGCGAACACCGGGGAGCTGTTTTTT.

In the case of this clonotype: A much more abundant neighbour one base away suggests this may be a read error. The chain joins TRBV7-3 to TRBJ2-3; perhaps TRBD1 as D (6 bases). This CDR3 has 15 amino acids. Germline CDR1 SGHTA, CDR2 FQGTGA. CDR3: CAGSLTGHRTDTQYF. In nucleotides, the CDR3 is TGTGCCGGCAGCTTAACGGGACACCGCACAGATACGCAGTATTTT.

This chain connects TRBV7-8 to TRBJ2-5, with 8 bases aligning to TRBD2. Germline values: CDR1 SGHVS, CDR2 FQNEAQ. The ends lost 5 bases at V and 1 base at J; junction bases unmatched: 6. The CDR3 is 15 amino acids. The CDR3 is CASSIDGRVQETQYF. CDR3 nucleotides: TGTGCCAGCAGCATTGACGGGAGGGTCCAAGAGACCCAGTACTTC. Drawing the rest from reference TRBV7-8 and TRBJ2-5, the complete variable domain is GAGVSQSPRYKVAKRGQDVALRCDPISGHVSLFWYQQALGQGPEFLTYFQNEAQLDKSGLPSDRFFAERPEGSVSTLKIQRTQQEDSAVYLCASSIDGRVQETQYFGPGTRLLVL.

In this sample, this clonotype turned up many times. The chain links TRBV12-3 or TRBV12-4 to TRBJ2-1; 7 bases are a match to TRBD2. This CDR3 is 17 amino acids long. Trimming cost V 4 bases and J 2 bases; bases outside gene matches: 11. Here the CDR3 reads CASSSGGAGDAYNEQFF. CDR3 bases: TGTGCCAGCAGTTCGGGTGGGGCGGGGGATGCCTACAATGAGCAGTTCTTC.

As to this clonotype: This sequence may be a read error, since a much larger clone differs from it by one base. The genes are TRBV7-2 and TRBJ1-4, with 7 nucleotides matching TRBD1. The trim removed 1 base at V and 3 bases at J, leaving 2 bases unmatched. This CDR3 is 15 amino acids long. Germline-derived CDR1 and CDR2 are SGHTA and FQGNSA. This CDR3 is CASSLETGANEKLFF. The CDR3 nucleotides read TGTGCCAGCAGCTTAGAAACAGGGGCTAATGAAAAACTGTTTTTT.

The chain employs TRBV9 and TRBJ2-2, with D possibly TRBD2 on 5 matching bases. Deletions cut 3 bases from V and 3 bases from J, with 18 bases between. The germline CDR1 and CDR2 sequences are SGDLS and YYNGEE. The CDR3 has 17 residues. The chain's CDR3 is CASSADPSNGDTGELFF. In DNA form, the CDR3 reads TGTGCCAGCAGCGCGGACCCGTCAAACGGGGACACCGGGGAGCTGTTTTTT.

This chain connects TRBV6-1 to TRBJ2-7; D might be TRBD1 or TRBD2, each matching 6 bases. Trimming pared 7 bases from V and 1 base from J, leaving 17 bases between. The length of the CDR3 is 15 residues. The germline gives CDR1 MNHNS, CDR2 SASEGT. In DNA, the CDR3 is TGTGCCAGCACCCTCTTCCCGGGGGCTTCCTACGAGCAGTACTTC. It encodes CASTLFPGASYEQYF.

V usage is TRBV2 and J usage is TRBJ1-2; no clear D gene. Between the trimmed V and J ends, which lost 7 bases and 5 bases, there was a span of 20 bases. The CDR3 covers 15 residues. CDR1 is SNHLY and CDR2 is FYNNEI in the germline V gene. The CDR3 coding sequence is TGTGCCAGCACTCCCACTGCAACGGGGTCTTATGGCTACACCTTC. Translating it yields CASTPTATGSYGYTF.